Following are 12 T cell receptor beta chains from one sample sequenced in a study of OX40 agonist ivuxolimab in advanced cancers. Libraries were prepared by immunoSEQ multiplex PCR; TCRdb keeps only in-frame clonotypes and omits some of them. The table lists about 94,000 clones, over 75% of them singletons. This material consisted of CD4+ or CD8+ T cells sorted from blood, taken in a trial of the OX40 agonist ivuxolimab. All receptors derive from an adult with an advanced solid tumor such as melanoma, head and neck, liver or kidney cancer.

J is TRBJ2-1 and V is TRBV7-2; 7 bases agree with TRBD1. The CDR3 consists of 15 residues. The junction had 13 bases not matched to a gene; V was cut back by 5 bases and J by 9 bases. Germline V gene data show CDR1 as SGHTA and CDR2 as FQGNSA. The CDR3 nucleotides are TGTGCCAGCAGCGAGGGGGCTTACATGGGGAGTGAGCAGTTCTTC. Its protein product is CASSEGAYMGSEQFF.

The chain links TRBV6-1 to TRBJ1-4, with TRBD1 identical over 8 bases. The CDR3 length is 14 residues. V lost 5 bases and J lost 5; bases outside the gene matches: 4. Germline values: CDR1 MNHNS, CDR2 SASEGT. CDR3 sequence reads: CASSSRTGNEKLFF. The CDR3 DNA reads as TGTGCCAGCAGTTCCCGGACAGGGAATGAAAAACTGTTTTTT.

V gene TRBV2 combines with J gene TRBJ2-2, with a weak D call TRBD1 (6 bases). Germline V gene lookup returns CDR1 SNHLY and CDR2 FYNNEI. Deletions cut 6 bases from V and 2 bases from J, with 13 bases between. CDR3 length: 15 amino acids. CDR3 sequence reads: CASRDRLRNTGELFF. In nucleotides, the CDR3 is TGTGCCAGCAGGGACAGACTGAGAAACACCGGGGAGCTGTTTTTT.

The V call is TRBV6-6, the J call TRBJ1-5; D is possibly TRBD1 (5 bases). The V gene lost 11 bases and the J gene lost 10 bases, with 18 bases spanning the gap. Germline assignment: CDR1 MNHNY and CDR2 SVGAGI (reference sequence). The CDR3 sequence is 12 residues long. The CDR3, as DNA: TGTGCCGGGACGAACCCGGGGCTCCCCCAGCATTTT. It specifies CAGTNPGLPQHF.

CDR3 sequence: CASSEVAVNSPLHF. CDR3 nucleotides: TGTGCCAGCAGTGAAGTTGCAGTGAATTCACCCCTCCACTTT. The chain recombines TRBV6-1 with TRBJ1-6; D gene uncertain. CDR1 and CDR2 from the germline V gene are MNHNS and SASEGT. This CDR3 is 14 amino acids long. Deletions cut 1 base from V and 7 bases from J, with 8 bases between.

This clone was observed a single time. The gene calls are TRBV15 and TRBJ1-2; 11 bases agree with TRBD1. Unmatched junction bases numbered 8, after V lost 5 bases and J lost 0 bases. The length of the CDR3 is 17 residues. The germline V gene has CDR1 LNHNV and CDR2 YYDKDF (reference sequence). The CDR3 DNA is TGTGCCACCAGCGGACGGACAGGGGGCAATACTAACTATGGCTACACCTTC. Translation gives CATSGRTGGNTNYGYTF.

The chain recombines TRBV2 with TRBJ1-2; TRBD1 is a possible D gene (5 bases). Between the trimmed V and J ends, which lost 6 bases and 7 bases, there was a span of 18 bases. Germline V CDR1 and CDR2: SNHLY, FYNNEI. This CDR3 comprises 14 residues. CDR3 in amino acids: CASSEGTPGAGYTF. In DNA, the CDR3 is TGTGCCAGCAGCGAGGGGACCCCCGGGGCTGGCTACACCTTC.

The chain is built from TRBV27 and TRBJ1-6; no clear D. Deletions cut 3 bases from V and 7 bases from J, with 4 bases between. Germline V CDR1 and CDR2: MNHEY, SMNVEV (reference sequence). The length of the CDR3 is 12 residues. CDR3 DNA sequence: TGTGCCAGCAGTTTGGCGAATTCACCCCTCCACTTT. It specifies CASSLANSPLHF.

The V call is TRBV9, the J call TRBJ2-5; a weak D match, TRBD1 (6 bases). This CDR3 has 16 amino acids. Per germline, CDR1 SGDLS and CDR2 YYNGEE. Trimming shortened V by 0 bases and J by 4 bases, and 16 bases separated the two germline ends. CDR3 loop: CASSVGRQGTRETQYF. Here the CDR3 DNA reads TGTGCCAGCAGCGTAGGGAGGCAGGGGACCCGAGAGACCCAGTACTTC.

The chain uses TRBV11-3 and TRBJ2-1; TRBD1 matches 11 bases. The CDR3 is 14 residues long. Germline CDR1 and CDR2: SGHNT and YENEEA. Unmatched junction bases numbered 7, after V lost 5 bases and J lost 10 bases. The CDR3 DNA is TGTGCCAGCAGCACCGGACAGGGGGCAGGAGAGCAGTTCTTC. Amino acids: CASSTGQGAGEQFF.

The rearrangement joins TRBV4-1 to TRBJ1-5; D unclear. The CDR3 loop spans 14 amino acids. V gave up 1 base and J gave up 4 bases, with 8 bases separating them. Per germline, CDR1 MGHRA and CDR2 YSYEKL. CDR3 nucleotide sequence: TGCGCCAGCAGCCAAGTGCTGGGAAATCAGCCCCAGCATTTT. It encodes CASSQVLGNQPQHF.

The V gene is TRBV6-5, the J gene TRBJ2-5; 10 bases fit TRBD2. Germline-derived CDR1 and CDR2 are MNHEY and SVGAGI. V lost 0 bases to trimming and J lost 7 bases; unmatched junction nucleotides: 8. The CDR3 is made up of 16 amino acids. The CDR3 nucleotides read TGTGCCAGCAGTTACTCGTCCGGGACTAGCGATGGGACCCAGTACTTC. Its translation is CASSYSSGTSDGTQYF.